This T cell receptor (beta chain) is drawn from a study of identifying expanded T cells in peripheral blood. Study observations and caveats: Technical replicates showed roughly 1.2 changed clones; two weeks about 16.4; four weeks 19.

Profiled with immunoSEQ multiplex PCR; TCRdb holds only in-frame clones, not every one. The sample consists of some 81,000 clones, approximately 84% of them appearing once. During the collection period, no donor immune events like infections were recorded. In the case of this clone: Its antigen is currently unknown.

CDR3 length equals 18 residues. The germline V gene encodes CDR1 SGHAT and CDR2 FQNNGV. V shed 1 base and J 5 bases; nucleotides not matched to a gene: 10. This TCR derives from a person between 18 and 75 years old in good health. The sequenced material came from blood. The gene calls are TRBV11-2 and TRBJ2-7; 14 bases agree with TRBD2. DNA for the CDR3: TGTGCCAGCAGCTTAGCCCCCGGACTAGCGGGAGGAGAAGACGAGCAGTACTTC. This gives the protein CASSLAPGLAGGEDEQYF.